One TCR beta chain is described in this entry. The data are from a study of control samples from healthy donors and cancer patients. Sequencing was performed with immunoSEQ multiplex PCR; in TCRdb, only in-frame clones are kept and a portion is missing. The table has some 80,000 clones, approximately 92% seen once. This TCR derives from a woman in her sixties in good health. Material: blood.

CDR3 loop: CASSDDYTDTQYF. DNA for the CDR3: TGTGCCAGCAGTGATGACTACACAGATACGCAGTATTTT. This chain connects TRBV25-1 to TRBJ2-3, with a possible D match to TRBD2 (5 bases). This CDR3 comprises 13 residues. V lost 3 bases, J lost 2 bases, and 6 bases lay in between. Germline values: CDR1 MGHDK, CDR2 SYGVNS.